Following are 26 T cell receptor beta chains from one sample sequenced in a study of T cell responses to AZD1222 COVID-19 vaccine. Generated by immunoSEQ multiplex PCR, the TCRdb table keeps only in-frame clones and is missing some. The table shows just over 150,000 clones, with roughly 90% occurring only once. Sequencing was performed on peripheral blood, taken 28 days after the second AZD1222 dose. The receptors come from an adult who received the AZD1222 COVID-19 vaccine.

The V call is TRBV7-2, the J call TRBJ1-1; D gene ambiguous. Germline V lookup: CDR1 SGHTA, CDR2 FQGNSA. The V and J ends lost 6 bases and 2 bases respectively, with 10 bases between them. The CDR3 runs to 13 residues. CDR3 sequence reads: CASRSDPNTEAFF. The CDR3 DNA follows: TGTGCCAGCAGATCAGACCCTAACACTGAAGCTTTCTTT.

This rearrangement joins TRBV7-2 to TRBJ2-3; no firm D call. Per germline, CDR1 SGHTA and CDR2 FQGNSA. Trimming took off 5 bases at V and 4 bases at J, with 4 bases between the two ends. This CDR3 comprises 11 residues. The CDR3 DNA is TGTGCCAGCAGCCAGTCAGATACGCAGTATTTT. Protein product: CASSQSDTQYF.

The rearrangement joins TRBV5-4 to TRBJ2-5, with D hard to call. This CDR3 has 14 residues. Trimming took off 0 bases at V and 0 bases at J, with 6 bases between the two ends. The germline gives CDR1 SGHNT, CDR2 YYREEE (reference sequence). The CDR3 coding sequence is TGTGCCAGCAGCTTGGCGGTAGACCAAGAGACCCAGTACTTC. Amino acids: CASSLAVDQETQYF.

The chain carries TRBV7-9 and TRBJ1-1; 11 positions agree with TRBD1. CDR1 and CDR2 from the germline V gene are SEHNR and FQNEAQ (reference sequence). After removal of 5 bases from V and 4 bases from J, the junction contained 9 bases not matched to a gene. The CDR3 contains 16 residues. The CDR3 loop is CASSLGTGGVRTEAFF. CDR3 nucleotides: TGTGCCAGCAGCCTCGGGACAGGGGGGGTGCGCACTGAAGCTTTCTTT.

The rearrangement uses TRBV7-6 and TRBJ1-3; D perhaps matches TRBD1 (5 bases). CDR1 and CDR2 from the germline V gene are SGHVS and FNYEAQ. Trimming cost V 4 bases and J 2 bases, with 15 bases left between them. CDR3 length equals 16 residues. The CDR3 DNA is TGTGCCAGCAGCTCAAGTCGGGGGAAGGCTGGAAACACCATATATTTT. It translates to CASSSSRGKAGNTIYF.

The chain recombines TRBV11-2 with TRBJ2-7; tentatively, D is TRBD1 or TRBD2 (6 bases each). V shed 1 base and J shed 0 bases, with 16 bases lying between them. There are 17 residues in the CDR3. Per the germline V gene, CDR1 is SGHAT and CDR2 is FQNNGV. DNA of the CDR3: TGTGCCAGCAGCTTAGGTCGAGGGGGGCTAGACTCCTACGAGCAGTACTTC. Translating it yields CASSLGRGGLDSYEQYF.

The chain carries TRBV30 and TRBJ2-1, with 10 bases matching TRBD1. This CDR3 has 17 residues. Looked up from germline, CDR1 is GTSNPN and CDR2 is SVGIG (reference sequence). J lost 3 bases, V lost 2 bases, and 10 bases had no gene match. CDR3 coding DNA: TGTGCCTGGAGTCCAAGGACAGGGGGTATCAGCTACAATGAGCAGTTCTTC. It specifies CAWSPRTGGISYNEQFF.

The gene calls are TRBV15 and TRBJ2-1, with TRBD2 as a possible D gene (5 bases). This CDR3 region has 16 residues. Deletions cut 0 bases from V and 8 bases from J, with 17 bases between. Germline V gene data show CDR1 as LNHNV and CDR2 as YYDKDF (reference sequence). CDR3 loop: CATSRDIGDTLHEQFF. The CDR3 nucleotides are TGTGCCACCAGCAGAGATATCGGGGATACCCTCCATGAGCAGTTCTTC.

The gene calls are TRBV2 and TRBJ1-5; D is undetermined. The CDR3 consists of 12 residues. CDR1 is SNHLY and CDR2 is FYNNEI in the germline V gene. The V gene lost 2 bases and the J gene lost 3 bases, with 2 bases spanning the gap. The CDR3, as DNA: TGTGCCAGCAGTGAATCCAATCAGCCCCAGCATTTT. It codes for CASSESNQPQHF. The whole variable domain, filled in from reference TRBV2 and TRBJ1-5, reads EPEVTQTPSHQVTQMGQEVILRCVPISNHLYFYWYRQILGQKVEFLVSFYNNEISEKSEIFDDQFSVERPDGSNFTLKIRSTKLEDSAMYFCASSESNQPQHFGDGTRLSIL.

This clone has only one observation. CDR3 DNA: TGTGCCAGCAGCGTAGCCCCCTCCTACGAGCAGTACTTC. Encoded protein: CASSVAPSYEQYF. This chain uses TRBV9 with TRBJ2-7; no clear D. Germline lookup yields CDR1 SGDLS and CDR2 YYNGEE. Trimming removed 0 bases from V and 0 bases from J, with 4 bases in between. CDR3 length equals 13 residues.

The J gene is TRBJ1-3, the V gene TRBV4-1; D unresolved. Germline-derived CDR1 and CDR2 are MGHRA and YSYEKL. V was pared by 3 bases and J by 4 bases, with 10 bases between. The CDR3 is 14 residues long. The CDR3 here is CASSQGYGGNTIYF. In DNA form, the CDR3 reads TGCGCCAGCAGCCAGGGTTATGGCGGAAACACCATATATTTT.

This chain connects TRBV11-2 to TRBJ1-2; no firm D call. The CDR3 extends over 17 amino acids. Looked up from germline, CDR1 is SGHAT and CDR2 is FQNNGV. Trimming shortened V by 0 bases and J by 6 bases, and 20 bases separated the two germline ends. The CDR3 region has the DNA TGTGCCAGCAGCTTAGATGAGGTGGTGGACCCACGGGATGGCTACACCTTC. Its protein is CASSLDEVVDPRDGYTF.

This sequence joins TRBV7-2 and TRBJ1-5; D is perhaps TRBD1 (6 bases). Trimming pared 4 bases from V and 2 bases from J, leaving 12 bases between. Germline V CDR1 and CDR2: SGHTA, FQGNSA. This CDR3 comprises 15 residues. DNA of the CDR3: TGTGCCAGCAGCTACAGGGTTGGGGGCAATCAGCCCCAGCATTTT. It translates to CASSYRVGGNQPQHF.

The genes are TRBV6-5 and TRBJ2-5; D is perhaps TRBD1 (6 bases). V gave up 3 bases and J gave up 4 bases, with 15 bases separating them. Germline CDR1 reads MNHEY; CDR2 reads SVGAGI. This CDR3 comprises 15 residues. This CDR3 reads CASSYVLDSSETQYF. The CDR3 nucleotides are TGTGCCAGCAGTTATGTGTTGGACAGTTCAGAGACCCAGTACTTC.

The CDR3 nucleotides read TGTGCCAGCAGTCGCCGGACAGGGTCGCGGCCCCAGCATTTT. This codes for CASSRRTGSRPQHF. The chain couples TRBV28 to TRBJ1-5, with 8 bases matching TRBD1. The CDR3 consists of 14 residues. V shed 5 bases, J shed 9 bases, and the junction held 9 bases outside the gene matches. The germline gives CDR1 MDHEN, CDR2 SYDVKM.

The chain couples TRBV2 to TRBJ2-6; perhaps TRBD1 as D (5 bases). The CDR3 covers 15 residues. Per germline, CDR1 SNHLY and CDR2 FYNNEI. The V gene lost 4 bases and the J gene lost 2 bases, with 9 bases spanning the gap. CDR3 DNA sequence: TGTGCCAGCAGTGCTGAAGGGGCTGGGGCCAACGTCCTGACTTTC. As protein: CASSAEGAGANVLTF.

The CDR3, as DNA: TGTGCCAGCAGACCCGGACTACTCGCGAACACCGGGGAGCTGTTTTTT. It specifies CASRPGLLANTGELFF. J is TRBJ2-2 and V is TRBV3-1 (or the pseudogene TRBV3-2); D possibly corresponds to TRBD2 (6 bases). V lost 6 bases, J lost 0 bases, and 14 bases lay in between. The V gene's germline CDR1 is LGHDT and CDR2 YNNKEL (reference sequence). CDR3 length equals 16 residues.

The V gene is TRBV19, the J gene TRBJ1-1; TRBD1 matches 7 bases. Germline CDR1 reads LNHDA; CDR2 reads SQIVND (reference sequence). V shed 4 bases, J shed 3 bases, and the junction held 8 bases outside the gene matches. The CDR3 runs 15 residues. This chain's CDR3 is CASSTSGTAYTEAFF. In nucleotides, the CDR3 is TGTGCCAGTAGTACCTCCGGGACAGCTTACACTGAAGCTTTCTTT. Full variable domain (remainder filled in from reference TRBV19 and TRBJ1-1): DGGITQSPKYLFRKEGQNVTLSCEQNLNHDAMYWYRQDPGQGLRLIYYSQIVNDFQKGDIAEGYSVSREKKESFPLTVTSAQKNPTAFYLCASSTSGTAYTEAFFGQGTRLTVV.

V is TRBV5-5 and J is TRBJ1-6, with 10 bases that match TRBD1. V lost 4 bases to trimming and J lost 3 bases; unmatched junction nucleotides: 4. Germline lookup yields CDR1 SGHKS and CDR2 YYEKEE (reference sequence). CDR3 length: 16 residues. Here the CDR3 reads CASSQDRGLYNSPLHF. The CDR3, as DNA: TGTGCCAGCAGCCAAGACAGGGGGCTCTATAATTCACCCCTCCACTTT. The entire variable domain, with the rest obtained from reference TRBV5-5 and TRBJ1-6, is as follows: DAGVTQSPTHLIKTRGQQVTLRCSPISGHKSVSWYQQVLGQGPQFIFQYYEKEERGRGNFPDRFSARQFPNYSSELNVNALLLGDSALYLCASSQDRGLYNSPLHFGNGTRLTVT.

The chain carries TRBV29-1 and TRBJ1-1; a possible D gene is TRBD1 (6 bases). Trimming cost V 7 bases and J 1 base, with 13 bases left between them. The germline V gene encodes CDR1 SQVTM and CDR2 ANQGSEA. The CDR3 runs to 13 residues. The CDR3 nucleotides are TGCAGCGCCCACAGGGCAACGAACACTGAAGCTTTCTTT. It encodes CSAHRATNTEAFF.

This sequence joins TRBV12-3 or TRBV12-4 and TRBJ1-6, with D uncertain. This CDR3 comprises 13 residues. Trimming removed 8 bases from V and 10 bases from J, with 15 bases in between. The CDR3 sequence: CASGFAGRSPLHF. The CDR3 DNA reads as TGTGCCAGCGGGTTCGCCGGGCGGTCACCCCTCCACTTT.

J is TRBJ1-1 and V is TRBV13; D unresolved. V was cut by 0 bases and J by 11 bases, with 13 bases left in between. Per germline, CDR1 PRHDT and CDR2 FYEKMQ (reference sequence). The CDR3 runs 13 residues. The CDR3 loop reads CASSLGHVNRAFF. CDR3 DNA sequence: TGTGCCAGCAGCTTAGGCCATGTTAATCGGGCTTTCTTT. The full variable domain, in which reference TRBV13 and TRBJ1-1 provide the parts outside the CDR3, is AAGVIQSPRHLIKEKRETATLKCYPIPRHDTVYWYQQGPGQDPQFLISFYEKMQSDKGSIPDRFSAQQFSDYHSELNMSSLELGDSALYFCASSLGHVNRAFFGQGTRLTVV.

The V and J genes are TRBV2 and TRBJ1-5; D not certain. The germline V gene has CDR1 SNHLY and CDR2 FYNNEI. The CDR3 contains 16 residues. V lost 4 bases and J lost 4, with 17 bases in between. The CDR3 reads CASSVESIGQNQPQHF. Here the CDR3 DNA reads TGTGCCAGCAGTGTGGAATCCATAGGGCAAAATCAGCCCCAGCATTTT.

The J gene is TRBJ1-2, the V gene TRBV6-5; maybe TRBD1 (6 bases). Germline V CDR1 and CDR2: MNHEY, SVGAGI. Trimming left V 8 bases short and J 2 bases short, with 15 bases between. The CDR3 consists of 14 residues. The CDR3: CASRASTGNYGYTF. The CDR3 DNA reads TGTGCCAGCCGAGCCTCCACAGGGAACTATGGCTACACCTTC.

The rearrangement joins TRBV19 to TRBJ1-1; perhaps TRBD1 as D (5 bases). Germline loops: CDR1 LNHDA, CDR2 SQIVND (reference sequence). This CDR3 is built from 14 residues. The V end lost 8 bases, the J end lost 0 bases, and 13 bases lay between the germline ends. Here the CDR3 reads CASRDEGMNTEAFF. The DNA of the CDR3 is TGTGCCAGTCGGGATGAGGGGATGAACACTGAAGCTTTCTTT. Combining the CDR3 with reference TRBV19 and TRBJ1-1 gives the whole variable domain DGGITQSPKYLFRKEGQNVTLSCEQNLNHDAMYWYRQDPGQGLRLIYYSQIVNDFQKGDIAEGYSVSREKKESFPLTVTSAQKNPTAFYLCASRDEGMNTEAFFGQGTRLTVV.

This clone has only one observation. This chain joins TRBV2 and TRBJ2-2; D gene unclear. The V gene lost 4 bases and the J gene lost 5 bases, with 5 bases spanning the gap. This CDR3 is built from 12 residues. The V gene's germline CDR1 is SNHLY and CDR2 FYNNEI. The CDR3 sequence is CASSGRTGELFF. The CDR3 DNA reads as TGTGCCAGCAGTGGGCGAACCGGGGAGCTGTTTTTT.